The TCR beta chain under discussion was sequenced for a study of CD8 T cells in Susac syndrome. Study overall: The Susac syndrome patients that were sequenced included about six with active disease and fewer than 10 in remission.

Of note for this clonotype: Its antigen is still unknown.

Study-level findings and limits: Susac syndrome CD8+ repertoires were clonally expanded, most strongly in CD8+ TEMRA cells.

Reverse transcription of roughly 0.5 to 1 ug RNA was performed with random hexamers. Amplification of the TCR beta CDR3 was carried out by immunoSEQ multiplex PCR, which spanned a total of 54 Vbeta and 13 Jbeta segments. TCRdb passed the immunoSEQ multiplex PCR reads through MiXCR, listing each CDR3 protein once. The repertoire holds fewer than 85,000 distinct CDR3 sequences, with roughly 94% as singletons. The CDR3 has 18 amino acids. V dropped 0 bases and J dropped 6 bases, with 22 bases sitting between them. Germline CDR1 is LNHDA and CDR2 is SQIVND (reference sequence). The sequenced material came from CD8+ T cells from PBMCs. The chain recombines TRBV19 with TRBJ2-3; D perhaps matches TRBD1 (7 bases). The receptor's source is a human donor with Susac syndrome. The CDR3 loop is CASSIDQLTGRSSDTQYF. CDR3 coding DNA: TGTGCCAGTAGTATAGATCAGTTGACAGGGAGGAGTTCGGATACGCAGTATTTT. The full variable domain, rest sourced from reference TRBV19 and TRBJ2-3, is DGGITQSPKYLFRKEGQNVTLSCEQNLNHDAMYWYRQDPGQGLRLIYYSQIVNDFQKGDIAEGYSVSREKKESFPLTVTSAQKNPTAFYLCASSIDQLTGRSSDTQYFGPGTRLTVL.